The rows below give T cell receptor beta chains drawn from one sample of a study of human T cells and chemical hapten exposure. TCRdb analysed the RACE reads with MiXCR anew, one entry per CDR3 protein. The sample yields about 68,000 distinct CDR3 sequences, about a tenth seen once. The starting material was whole blood, obtained in connection with sensitization to the hapten diphenylcyclopropenone (DPC). These receptors all stem from a woman aged 50 to 65 with alopecia areata. Some clones in this sample may be carry-over from other donors' samples. The CDR3 runs from the conserved cysteine through the conserved F or W. A D gene is named only where the DNA matches it firmly. A row's size may be missing; if present it is once, few, many or a size class.

V gene	D gene	clone size	J gene	CDR3 protein	CDR3 DNA
TRBV29-1	-	few	TRBJ2-2	CSAYRTGELFF	TGCAGCGCCTACAGGACCGGGGAGCTGTTTTTT
TRBV28	TRBD1	-	TRBJ2-7	CASRGQGGEQYF	TGTGCCAGCAGGGGACAGGGGGGTGAGCAGTACTTC
TRBV5-1	-	-	TRBJ2-1	CASSRSEDNEQFF	TGCGCCAGCAGCCGAAGTGAAGACAATGAGCAGTTCTTC
TRBV10-3	-	few	TRBJ1-1	CAIRIDTPNTEAFF	TGTGCCATCAGAATCGACACACCGAACACTGAAGCTTTCTTT
TRBV13	-	many	TRBJ2-5	CASSSESDSQETQYF	TGTGCCAGCAGCTCAGAAAGTGACAGCCAAGAGACCCAGTACTTC
TRBV4-2	TRBD2	many	TRBJ2-1	CASSQAFVAGGPGNEQFF	TGTGCCAGCAGCCAAGCCTTTGTAGCGGGAGGGCCCGGTAATGAGCAGTTCTTC
TRBV7-8	-	few	TRBJ1-1	CASSTDSMNTEAFF	TGTGCCAGCAGCACCGACAGCATGAACACTGAAGCTTTCTTT
TRBV6-2/TRBV6-3	-	-	TRBJ1-4	CASSGRTATNEKLFF	TGTGCCAGCAGTGGACGGACAGCAACTAATGAAAAACTGTTTTTT
TRBV7-8	-	many	TRBJ1-1	CATRGHTNTEAFF	TGTGCCACCCGGGGACACACGAACACTGAAGCTTTCTTT
TRBV5-6	-	many	TRBJ2-3	CASRGNTDTQYF	TGTGCCAGCAGGGGCAATACAGATACGCAGTATTTT
TRBV12-3/TRBV12-4	TRBD2	many	TRBJ2-1	CASTRTSPHPHNEQFF	TGTGCCAGCACCCGGACTAGTCCCCACCCCCACAATGAGCAGTTCTTC
TRBV18	-	many	TRBJ1-5	CASSPPVGHDSNQPQHF	TGTGCCAGCTCACCACCGGTTGGGCATGATAGCAATCAGCCCCAGCATTTT
TRBV7-2	TRBD1	-	TRBJ2-7	CASSLVRDRSHEQYF	TGTGCCAGCAGCTTAGTAAGGGACAGGAGCCACGAGCAGTACTTC
TRBV11-2	-	-	TRBJ1-1	CASSTRYDTEAFF	TGTGCCAGCAGCACCCGGTATGACACTGAAGCTTTCTTT
TRBV7-9	-	-	TRBJ2-1	CASSYGLLYNEQFF	TGTGCCAGCAGCTACGGACTACTGTACAATGAGCAGTTCTTC
TRBV18	-	many	TRBJ1-6	CASSPPTLPGSPLHF	TGTGCCAGCTCCCCGCCTACCCTCCCTGGTTCACCCCTCCACTTT
TRBV9	-	few	TRBJ2-5	CASSRQRGGPQYF	TGTGCCAGCAGCCGACAGCGAGGTGGGCCCCAGTACTTC
TRBV28	-	few	TRBJ2-6	CASTPSGANVLTF	TGTGCCAGCACTCCATCTGGGGCCAACGTCCTGACTTTC
TRBV19	TRBD1	few	TRBJ2-1	CASSNTGAYNEQFF	TGTGCCAGTAGTAATACAGGGGCTTACAATGAGCAGTTCTTC
TRBV7-9	-	-	TRBJ2-4	CASSSLGQLLFNIQYF	TGTGCCAGCAGCTCGTTGGGGCAATTACTATTTAACATTCAGTACTTC
TRBV12-5	-	-	TRBJ2-3	CASGRDLSTDTQYF	TGTGCTAGTGGCCGGGACCTCAGCACAGATACGCAGTATTTT
TRBV9	-	-	TRBJ2-5	CASSVGTEETQYF	TGTGCCAGCAGCGTAGGCACTGAAGAGACCCAGTACTTC
TRBV5-1	-	-	TRBJ1-1	CASSDQVEDTEAFF	TGCGCCAGCAGTGACCAAGTAGAGGACACTGAAGCTTTCTTT
TRBV7-6	TRBD1	many	TRBJ2-2	CASSLAISGTANTGELFF	TGTGCCAGCAGCTTAGCGATCTCCGGGACAGCGAACACCGGGGAGCTGTTTTTT
TRBV7-2	-	few	TRBJ1-5	CASSPTSTNSNQPQHF	TGTGCCAGCAGCCCTACCTCGACAAATAGCAATCAGCCCCAGCATTTT
TRBV18	-	many	TRBJ1-1	CASSKGVGNTEAFF	TGTGCCAGCTCAAAGGGGGTCGGGAACACTGAAGCTTTCTTT
TRBV7-9	-	many	TRBJ2-7	CASRKSGSIWEQYF	TGTGCCAGCAGAAAAAGTGGATCCATTTGGGAGCAGTACTTC
TRBV3-1	-	few	TRBJ1-1	CASSQRRLAGTEAFF	TGTGCCAGCAGCCAAAGGAGACTGGCCGGCACTGAAGCTTTCTTT
TRBV20-1	TRBD1	-	TRBJ1-4	CSAPGTGGNFEKLFF	TGCAGTGCCCCCGGGACAGGGGGAAATTTTGAAAAACTGTTTTTT
TRBV4-2	-	many	TRBJ2-1	CASSQDPPYYNEQFF	TGTGCCAGCAGCCAAGACCCACCCTACTACAATGAGCAGTTCTTC
TRBV18	-	many	TRBJ1-1	CASSLLTGAPDTEAFF	TGTGCCAGCTCGCTCCTCACCGGAGCTCCCGACACTGAAGCTTTCTTT
TRBV3-1	-	-	TRBJ1-1	CASSQEGVWGTEAFF	TGTGCCAGCAGCCAAGAAGGGGTCTGGGGCACTGAAGCTTTCTTT
TRBV30	TRBD1	-	TRBJ1-5	CAWSLGTGGEYSNQPQHF	TGTGCCTGGTCTTTGGGGACAGGGGGTGAATACAGCAATCAGCCCCAGCATTTT
TRBV28	-	-	TRBJ1-2	CASSLLHGGYTF	TGTGCCAGCAGTTTGTTACACGGCGGCTACACCTTC
TRBV7-6	-	-	TRBJ2-3	CASSFGNLDTQYF	TGTGCCAGCAGCTTCGGAAACCTAGATACGCAGTATTTT
TRBV29-1	-	-	TRBJ1-3	CSVVQSGNTIYF	TGCAGCGTTGTGCAGTCTGGAAACACCATATATTTT
TRBV9	TRBD2	many	TRBJ2-1	CASSVGLAGYNEQFF	TGTGCCAGCAGCGTAGGGCTAGCGGGTTACAATGAGCAGTTCTTC
TRBV30	-	many	TRBJ2-7	CAWSVSRHYEQYF	TGTGCCTGGAGTGTATCGCGGCACTACGAGCAGTACTTC
TRBV7-9	TRBD1	-	TRBJ2-7	CASSSLRQQGGLQYF	TGTGCCAGCAGCTCTCTACGACAACAGGGGGGATTACAGTACTTC
TRBV2	-	many	TRBJ1-6	CASRVDRTVDSPLHF	TGTGCCAGCAGGGTTGACAGGACGGTGGATTCACCCCTCCACTTT
TRBV18	-	many	TRBJ1-1	CASSPRRGGVPEAFF	TGTGCCAGCTCACCAAGGCGGGGCGGGGTACCTGAAGCTTTCTTT
TRBV7-2	TRBD2	few	TRBJ2-5	CASSPRGGAGETQYF	TGTGCCAGCAGCCCCCGCGGGGGGGCTGGAGAGACCCAGTACTTC
TRBV25-1	-	many	TRBJ2-5	CASKQGTETQYF	TGTGCCAGCAAACAGGGTACAGAGACCCAGTACTTC
TRBV5-1	-	many	TRBJ2-6	CASSLDPRTAEVGANVLTF	TGCGCCAGCAGCTTGGATCCGAGGACGGCGGAGGTCGGGGCCAACGTCCTGACTTTC
TRBV7-9	TRBD1	many	TRBJ2-5	CASSLGDRELETQYF	TGTGCCAGCAGCTTAGGGGACAGGGAATTGGAGACCCAGTACTTC
TRBV12-3/TRBV12-4	-	few	TRBJ1-1	CASSVGPRAEAFF	TGTGCCAGCAGTGTGGGGCCCCGGGCTGAAGCTTTCTTT
TRBV29-1	-	-	TRBJ1-4	CSASPSKGEKLFF	TGCAGCGCCTCTCCGTCGAAAGGGGAAAAACTGTTTTTT
TRBV28	-	-	TRBJ1-1	CASSLEHNRVAEAFF	TGTGCCAGCAGTTTAGAACATAACAGGGTGGCTGAAGCTTTCTTT
TRBV5-1	TRBD2	-	TRBJ2-3	CASRRSASGSPTDTQYF	TGCGCCAGCAGGCGATCAGCCAGCGGGAGTCCCACAGATACGCAGTATTTT
TRBV19	-	few	TRBJ2-3	CATSSRDTQYF	TGTGCCACCTCCTCCCGGGATACGCAGTATTTT
TRBV6-6	TRBD1	many	TRBJ1-2	CASSLVQGVYGYTF	TGTGCCAGCAGTCTTGTGCAGGGGGTTTATGGCTACACCTTC
TRBV12-3/TRBV12-4	-	few	TRBJ2-7	CASSPRPGLSEQYF	TGTGCCAGCAGTCCACGACCGGGCCTGAGCGAGCAGTACTTC
TRBV3-1	-	many	TRBJ2-7	CASSPGPAPSYEQYF	TGTGCCAGCAGCCCAGGCCCGGCGCCCTCTTACGAGCAGTACTTC
TRBV20-1	-	many	TRBJ2-7	CSARDFGYASYEQYF	TGCAGTGCTAGAGATTTTGGGTACGCCTCCTACGAGCAGTACTTC
TRBV4-2	TRBD2	-	TRBJ2-1	CASSQASGETYNERFF	TGTGCCAGCAGCCAAGCTAGCGGGGAAACATACAATGAGCGGTTCTTC
TRBV28	-	many	TRBJ1-2	CASTIDLYGYTF	TGTGCCAGCACCATAGACCTATATGGCTACACCTTC
TRBV19	-	many	TRBJ2-2	CASNPGVETGELFF	TGTGCCAGCAACCCAGGGGTAGAAACCGGGGAGCTGTTTTTT
TRBV7-9	-	-	TRBJ1-1	CASSLTWGRVNTEAFF	TGTGCCAGCAGCCTCACGTGGGGGAGGGTGAACACTGAAGCTTTCTTT
TRBV14	-	many	TRBJ1-2	CASSPRQPNYGYTF	TGTGCCAGCAGCCCGCGACAACCTAACTATGGCTACACCTTC